Described below is a single T cell receptor (beta chain) sequence and its context. The sample is drawn from a study of cytomegalovirus exposure and HLA in healthy donors. The CDR3 extends over 16 amino acids. Trimming removed 6 bases at V and 3 bases at J, with 21 bases between. Germline V lookup: CDR1 LGHNA, CDR2 YNFKEQ. 60 Vbeta and 13 Jbeta primers were used in PCR. Libraries were prepared by immunoSEQ multiplex PCR; TCRdb keeps only in-frame clonotypes and omits some of them. The sample has 130,000 or so clones, roughly 80% seen once; the top ten hold 2.1%. The V and J genes are TRBV4-2 and TRBJ2-7, with unresolved D. Source material: PBMCs. The TCR sequence derives from a young man in good health and CMV-seronegative. This chain's CDR3 is CASRIGGSSGVYEQYF. The DNA of the CDR3 is TGTGCCAGCAGGATAGGCGGCAGCTCCGGCGTCTACGAGCAGTACTTC.